The text below deals with one T cell receptor (beta chain). The antigen is not known. Germline V CDR1 and CDR2: SEHNR, FQNEAQ (reference sequence). The length of the CDR3 is 15 residues. V was pared by 0 bases and J by 8 bases, with 16 bases between. The data were taken from a study of long-term antiretroviral therapy in people with HIV. The study, taken as a whole, reports: Every time point showed a repertoire led by clones expanded before ART. When set beside controls, HIV repertoires had CDR3 length ranges that were narrower.

Survey level was the resolution at which the v3.0 immunoSEQ assay ran. Clones were read by immunoSEQ multiplex PCR, and TCRdb kept only the in-frame ones, dropping some. In the table there are approximately 26,000 clones, 90% to 95% of which are singletons. Here the sequenced sample was unsorted PBMCs, taken 3.1 years after starting antiretroviral therapy. The clonotype was recovered from a man between 18 and 35 years old with HIV. The chain recombines TRBV7-9 with TRBJ1-1; a weak D match, TRBD1 (5 bases). CDR3 bases: TGTGCCAGCAGCTTAGCGGGACCTATTAAGCCCGAAGCTTTCTTT. This codes for CASSLAGPIKPEAFF.